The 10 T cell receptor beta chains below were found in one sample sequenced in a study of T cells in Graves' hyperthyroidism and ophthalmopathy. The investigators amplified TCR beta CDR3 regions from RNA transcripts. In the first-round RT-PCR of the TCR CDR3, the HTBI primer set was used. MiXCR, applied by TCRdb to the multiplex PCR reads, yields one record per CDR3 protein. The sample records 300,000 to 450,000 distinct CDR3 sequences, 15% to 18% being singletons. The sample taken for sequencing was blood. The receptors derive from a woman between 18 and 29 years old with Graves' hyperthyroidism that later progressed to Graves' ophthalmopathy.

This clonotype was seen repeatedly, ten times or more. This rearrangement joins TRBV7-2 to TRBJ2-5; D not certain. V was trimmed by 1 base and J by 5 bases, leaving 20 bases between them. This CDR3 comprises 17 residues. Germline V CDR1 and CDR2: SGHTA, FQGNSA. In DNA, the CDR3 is TGTGCCAGCAGCTTAGGTCCCCGGGTGGCAGGTCTGGAGACCCAGTACTTC. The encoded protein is CASSLGPRVAGLETQYF. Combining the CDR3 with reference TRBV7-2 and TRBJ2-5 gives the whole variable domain GAGVSQSPSNKVTEKGKDVELRCDPISGHTALYWYRQSLGQGLEFLIYFQGNSAPDKSGLPSDRFSAERTGGSVSTLTIQRTQQEDSAVYLCASSLGPRVAGLETQYFGPGTRLLVL.

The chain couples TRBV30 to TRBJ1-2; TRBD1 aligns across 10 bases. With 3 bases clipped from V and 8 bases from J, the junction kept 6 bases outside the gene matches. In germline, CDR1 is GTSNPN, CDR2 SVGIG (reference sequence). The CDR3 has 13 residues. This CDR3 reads CAWRGTGVGGYTF. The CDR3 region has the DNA TGTGCCTGGAGAGGGACAGGGGTCGGCGGCTACACCTTC.

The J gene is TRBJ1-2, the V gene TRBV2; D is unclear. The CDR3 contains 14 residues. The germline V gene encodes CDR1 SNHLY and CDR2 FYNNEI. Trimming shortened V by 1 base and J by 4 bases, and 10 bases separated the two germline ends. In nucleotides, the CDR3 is TGTGCCAGCAGTGAAGTTGGAGTTCCCTATGGCTACACCTTC. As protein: CASSEVGVPYGYTF.

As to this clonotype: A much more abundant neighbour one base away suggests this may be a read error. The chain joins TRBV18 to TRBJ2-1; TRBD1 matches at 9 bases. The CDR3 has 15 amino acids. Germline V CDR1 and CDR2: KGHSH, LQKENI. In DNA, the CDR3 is TGTGCCAGCTCACCGTACGGGACAGGGAACAATAAGCAGTTCTTC. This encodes CASSPYGTGNNKQFF.

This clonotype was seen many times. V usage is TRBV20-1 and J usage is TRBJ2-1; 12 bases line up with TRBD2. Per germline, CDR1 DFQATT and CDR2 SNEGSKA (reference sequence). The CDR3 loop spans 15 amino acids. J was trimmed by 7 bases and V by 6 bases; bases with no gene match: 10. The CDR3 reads CSANGLAGNWNEQFF. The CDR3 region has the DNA TGCAGTGCCAACGGACTAGCGGGGAATTGGAATGAGCAGTTCTTC.

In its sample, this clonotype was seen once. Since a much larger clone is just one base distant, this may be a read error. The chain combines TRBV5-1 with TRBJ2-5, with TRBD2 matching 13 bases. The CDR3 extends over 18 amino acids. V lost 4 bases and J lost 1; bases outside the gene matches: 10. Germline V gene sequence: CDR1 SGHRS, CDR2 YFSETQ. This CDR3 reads CASSPSGTSGNGQETQYF. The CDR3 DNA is TGCGCCAGCAGCCCCTCCGGGACTAGCGGGAATGGCCAAGAGACCCAGTACTTC.

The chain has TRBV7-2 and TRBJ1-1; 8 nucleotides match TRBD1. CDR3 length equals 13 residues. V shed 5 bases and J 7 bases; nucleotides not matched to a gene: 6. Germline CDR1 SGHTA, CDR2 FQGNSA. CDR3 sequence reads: CASSRQGIGEAFF. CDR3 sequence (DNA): TGTGCCAGCAGCCGACAGGGGATAGGTGAAGCTTTCTTT.

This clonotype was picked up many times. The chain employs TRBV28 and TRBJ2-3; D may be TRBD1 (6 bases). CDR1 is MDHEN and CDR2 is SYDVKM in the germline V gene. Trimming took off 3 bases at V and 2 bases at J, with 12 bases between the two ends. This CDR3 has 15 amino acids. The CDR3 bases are TGTGCCAGCAGTTTTAGGCAGGGGCCCACAGATACGCAGTATTTT. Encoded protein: CASSFRQGPTDTQYF. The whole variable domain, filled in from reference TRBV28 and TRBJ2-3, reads DVKVTQSSRYLVKRTGEKVFLECVQDMDHENMFWYRQDPGLGLRLIYFSYDVKMKEKGDIPEGYSVSREKKERFSLILESASTNQTSMYLCASSFRQGPTDTQYFGPGTRLTVL.

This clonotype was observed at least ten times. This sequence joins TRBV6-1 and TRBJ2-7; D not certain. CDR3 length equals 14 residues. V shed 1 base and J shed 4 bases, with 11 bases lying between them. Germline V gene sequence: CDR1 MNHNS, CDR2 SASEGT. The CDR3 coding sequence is TGTGCCAGCAGTGAAGTACTAAACATTTACGAGCAGTACTTC. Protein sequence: CASSEVLNIYEQYF.

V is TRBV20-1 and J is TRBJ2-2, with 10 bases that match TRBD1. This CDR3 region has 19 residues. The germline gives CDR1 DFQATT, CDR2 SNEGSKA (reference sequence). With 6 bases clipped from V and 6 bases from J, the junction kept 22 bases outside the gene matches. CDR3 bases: TGCAGTGCCATCCCGGGACAGGGGCAACCTAACACCAATTCCGGGGAGCTGTTTTTT. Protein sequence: CSAIPGQGQPNTNSGELFF.